This note documents a single T cell receptor (beta chain) sequence. This sample was included in a study of blood T cell repertoires in COVID-19. Study-level background: Specimens from acute and convalescent COVID-19 originated in the United States, Italy and Spain. PBMCs, B-cell-depleted T cells, or T cells were the source of the cDNA or gDNA that made up the material.

The length of the CDR3 is 15 residues. Per germline, CDR1 KGHSH and CDR2 LQKENI. Unmatched junction bases numbered 4, after V lost 1 base and J lost 10 bases. In the authors' workflow: The assay estimated nucleated cells by amplifying reference gene primers. Generated by immunoSEQ multiplex PCR, the TCRdb table keeps only in-frame clones and is missing some. That table is the source of V, J and clone size, and D and trimming were worked out from the DNA. Among around 130,000 clones listed, 85% were seen once. The J gene is TRBJ1-6, the V gene TRBV18; 10 bases agree with TRBD1. The TCR was taken from a human donor in a cohort sampled during active COVID-19. The material sequenced was peripheral blood. The CDR3 sequence is CASSPQGTGDSPLHF. In nucleotides, the CDR3 is TGTGCCAGCTCACCACAGGGGACAGGGGACTCACCCCTCCACTTT.